The 13 T cell receptor beta chains reported below all come from one sample, sequenced in a study of cytomegalovirus exposure and HLA in healthy donors. Primers: 60 Vbeta forward and 13 Jbeta reverse. Sequenced by immunoSEQ multiplex PCR; TCRdb stores in-frame clones only, minus some. The data contain about 110,000 clones, around three quarters of them singletons. Sequenced material: PBMCs. Source of these receptors: a woman in her forties or fifties in good health and CMV-seropositive.

The V and J genes are TRBV5-4 and TRBJ2-1; a possible D gene is TRBD2 (6 bases). This CDR3 is built from 16 residues. V was shortened by 1 base and J by 0 bases, with 11 bases between the two germline ends. From germline, CDR1 is SGHNT and CDR2 YYREEE (reference sequence). CDR3 protein: CASSLNGGVSYNEQFF. The CDR3 DNA is TGTGCCAGCAGCTTGAATGGCGGGGTCTCCTACAATGAGCAGTTCTTC.

In this sample, this clone turned up once. Germline is not matched at one junction end, which may reflect a read error. The V gene is TRBV10-2, the J gene TRBJ2-7, with 9 nucleotides matching TRBD1. The CDR3 length is 13 residues. CDR1 and CDR2 (germline): WSHSY, SAAADI. CDR3 sequence (DNA): TGCGCCACGACAGGGGGTGGCGGTGTCTCAGGGGACTTC. Amino acid sequence: CATTGGGGVSGDF.

The chain uses TRBV5-4 and TRBJ2-4; TRBD1 aligns across 7 bases. The CDR3 is made up of 17 amino acids. CDR1 is SGHNT and CDR2 is YYREEE in the germline V gene (reference sequence). J gave up 0 bases and V 4 bases, and 10 bases lay outside the gene matches. This CDR3 reads CASSQGGLGLAKNIQYF. CDR3 DNA: TGTGCCAGCAGCCAAGGGGGCTTGGGGCTAGCCAAAAACATTCAGTACTTC.

Regarding this clone: Sequence at one end of the junction differs from germline and may be a read error. This rearrangement joins TRBV7-9 to TRBJ2-6; D ambiguous. Germline CDR1 is SEHNR and CDR2 is FQNEAQ (reference sequence). The CDR3 sequence is 14 residues long. This CDR3 reads CSSRPSSGANVLTF. CDR3 coding DNA: TGTTCCAGCAGGCCTAGCTCTGGGGCCAACGTCCTGACTTTC.

The V gene is TRBV15, the J gene TRBJ2-7, with D perhaps matching TRBD2 (5 bases). V dropped 0 bases and J dropped 8 bases, with 14 bases sitting between them. CDR1 and CDR2 (germline): LNHNV, YYDKDF (reference sequence). This CDR3 comprises 14 residues. DNA for the CDR3: TGTGCCACCAGCAGAGATGGCGTAGGGAGACAGCAGTACTTC. Encoded protein: CATSRDGVGRQQYF.

The V and J genes are TRBV21-1 and TRBJ2-2; the table assigns TRBD1, which was not confirmed against the DNA. TRBV21-1 is termed a pseudogene. CDR3 length: 15 residues. CDR3 residues: CASSRGTGETGELFF. The DNA for the CDR3 is TGTGCCAGCAGCAGAGGGACAGGAGAAACCGGGGAGCTGTTTTTT.

This chain connects TRBV5-6 to TRBJ2-2, with 10 bases identical to TRBD2. Germline lookup yields CDR1 SGHDT and CDR2 YYEEEE. The trim removed 3 bases at V and 2 bases at J, leaving 7 bases unmatched. There are 17 residues in the CDR3. The CDR3 coding sequence is TGTGCCAGCAGCTCTTCTAGCGGGGGAGTCAACACCGGGGAGCTGTTTTTT. Translated, it gives CASSSSSGGVNTGELFF.

The CDR3 reads CASSQTASSYNEQFF. In nucleotides, the CDR3 is TGTGCCAGCAGCCAGACAGCGTCCTCCTACAATGAGCAGTTCTTC. The chain employs TRBV7-3 and TRBJ2-1; a possible D gene is TRBD1 (5 bases). V lost 5 bases and J lost 0, with 11 bases in between. CDR1 is SGHTA and CDR2 is FQGTGA in the germline V gene. The CDR3 spans 15 residues.

Only one count was recorded for this clone. This sequence joins TRBV7-2 and TRBJ2-7, with TRBD1 matching over 11 bases. CDR1 SGHTA and CDR2 FQGNSA come from the germline V gene. The CDR3 has 15 amino acids. Germline trimming cut 5 bases from V and 2 bases from J; bases unmatched to any gene: 5. This chain's CDR3 is CASSPGQGETYEQYF. CDR3 coding DNA: TGTGCCAGCAGCCCGGGACAGGGGGAAACCTACGAGCAGTACTTC. Drawing the rest from reference TRBV7-2 and TRBJ2-7, the complete variable domain is GAGVSQSPSNKVTEKGKDVELRCDPISGHTALYWYRQSLGQGLEFLIYFQGNSAPDKSGLPSDRFSAERTGGSVSTLTIQRTQQEDSAVYLCASSPGQGETYEQYFGPGTRLTVT.

This sequence joins TRBV7-2 and TRBJ2-5; weak D call: TRBD1 (6 bases). This CDR3 spans 14 amino acids. Trimming removed 3 bases from V and 2 bases from J, with 10 bases in between. CDR1 is SGHTA and CDR2 is FQGNSA in the germline V gene. CDR3 in DNA: TGTGCCAGCAGCTTTATGACAGGTCAAGAGACCCAGTACTTC. Amino acid sequence: CASSFMTGQETQYF.

The J gene is TRBJ2-7, the V gene TRBV16, with D tentatively TRBD1 (5 bases). Trimming left V 5 bases short and J 4 bases short, with 18 bases between. Germline assignment: CDR1 KGHSY and CDR2 FQNENV. This CDR3 spans 15 amino acids. As DNA, the CDR3 is TGTGCCAGCAGCGCGCAGGGTCAGAGTAGTTACGAGCAGTACTTC. Protein sequence: CASSAQGQSSYEQYF.

V and J are TRBV5-6 and TRBJ2-1; TRBD1 matches 11 bases. The J segment lost 4 bases and the V segment lost 6 bases, leaving 12 bases of the junction unmatched. Germline V CDR1 and CDR2: SGHDT, YYEEEE. The CDR3 loop spans 17 amino acids. The CDR3 bases are TGTGCCAGCACCACCTCCGGACAGGGGGCCCCATACAATGAGCAGTTCTTC. Translation gives CASTTSGQGAPYNEQFF.

The V gene is TRBV5-1, the J gene TRBJ2-5; 7 bases are a match to TRBD1. Germline V lookup: CDR1 SGHRS, CDR2 YFSETQ. V was clipped by 0 bases and J by 5 bases; unmatched bases: 10. The CDR3 is made up of 16 amino acids. The CDR3 DNA is TGCGCCAGCAGCTTGGCCCCGGACAGGCCAGGGGAGACCCAGTACTTC. Amino acid sequence: CASSLAPDRPGETQYF. Together with reference TRBV5-1 and TRBJ2-5, the CDR3 gives the full variable domain: KAGVTQTPRYLIKTRGQQVTLSCSPISGHRSVSWYQQTPGQGLQFLFEYFSETQRNKGNFPGRFSGRQFSNSRSEMNVSTLELGDSALYLCASSLAPDRPGETQYFGPGTRLLVL.